The rows below give T cell receptor beta chains drawn from one sample of a study of blood T cell repertoires in COVID-19. Clones were read by immunoSEQ multiplex PCR, and TCRdb kept only the in-frame ones, dropping some. This sample yields about 190,000 clones, of which around nine tenths are seen a single time; about 6.8% belongs to the top ten. Sequenced input: peripheral blood. The receptors derive from a woman between 40 and 55 years old who had recovered from COVID-19. The CDR3 runs from the conserved cysteine through the conserved F or W. Not all rows give a size; the values are once, few, many and, for expanded clones, a class.

clone_size j_call v_call cdr3_aa
. TRBJ1-2 TRBV29-1 CSVEIGYYDGYTF
. TRBJ1-4 TRBV7-6 CASSLARGRGEKLFF
few TRBJ2-7 TRBV5-1 CASSLEGAVTYEQYF
. TRBJ2-7 TRBV7-9 CASSPGTPGGTEQYF
. TRBJ2-7 TRBV18 CASSLRTSGTDEQYF
. TRBJ1-2 TRBV4-2 CASSPQEYRPYGYTF
once TRBJ2-3 TRBV9 CASSARDRYTDTQYF
. TRBJ1-3 TRBV28 CASRGERLSGNTIYF
few TRBJ2-1 TRBV10-3 CAISRDSREQFF
once TRBJ2-7 TRBV6-6 CASIQTQGGEQYF
. TRBJ1-3 TRBV6-1 CASSERQGNTIYF
. TRBJ2-5 TRBV24-1 CATSDFPLAGGRPQETQYF
few TRBJ2-2 TRBV19 CASRQRGDTTNTGELFF
. TRBJ2-1 TRBV4-2 CASSQDWRGGRNEQFF
. TRBJ2-7 TRBV5-6 CASSLDVAGGHEQYF
. TRBJ2-5 TRBV14 CASSQLAGVGLVQETQYF
. TRBJ1-2 TRBV19 CASSPTAGGIYGYTF
. TRBJ2-1 TRBV19 CASSIGLEPTNEQFF
. TRBJ2-7 TRBV7-8 CASSSTTGSSYEQYF
. TRBJ2-5 TRBV24-1 CATSDPTGDRETQYF
. TRBJ2-6 TRBV27 CASRTTDPLSGANVLTF
once TRBJ2-7 TRBV5-1 CASSLDRTFSYEQYF
. TRBJ1-1 TRBV6-5 CASSHTGVSTEAFF
. TRBJ2-2 TRBV5-4 CASSLAGQGGTGELFF
few TRBJ2-3 TRBV6-4 CASSEGSGTHTDTQYF
. TRBJ1-1 TRBV7-9 CASSLVDRGVYTEAFF
. TRBJ2-4 TRBV28 CASTYRSGQNLAKNIQYF
. TRBJ2-7 TRBV2 CASKGEYEQYF
. TRBJ1-1 TRBV30 CAWSRDRSNTEAFF
. TRBJ1-6 TRBV5-1 CASSLDSVGNNSPLHF
. TRBJ2-1 TRBV27 CASSQRGTNYNEQFF
. TRBJ1-5 TRBV28 CASSGADRFNQPQHF
. TRBJ2-1 TRBV9 CASSWRGTSDYNEQFF
. TRBJ2-3 TRBV19 CASSRGGFSTDTQYF
. TRBJ2-3 TRBV19 CASSLQLYSPIADTQYF
. TRBJ2-2 TRBV18 CASSPPGVGELFF
. TRBJ1-1 TRBV3-1/TRBV3-2 CASSQDTDSAFF
. TRBJ2-5 TRBV11-3 CASSLGLAGQETQYF
. TRBJ2-2 TRBV29-1 CSVVPGTGELFF
. TRBJ2-1 TRBV12-3/TRBV12-4 CASRSGEYNEQFF
. TRBJ2-7 TRBV18 CASSPPGRSSYEQYF
. TRBJ2-7 TRBV15 CATRGRGEPYEQYF
. TRBJ2-1 TRBV6-4 CASRETSGSYNEQFF
. TRBJ2-3 TRBV4-1 CASSQDRYTSGRYTDTQYF
once TRBJ1-1 TRBV7-9 CASSAPTGVEAFF